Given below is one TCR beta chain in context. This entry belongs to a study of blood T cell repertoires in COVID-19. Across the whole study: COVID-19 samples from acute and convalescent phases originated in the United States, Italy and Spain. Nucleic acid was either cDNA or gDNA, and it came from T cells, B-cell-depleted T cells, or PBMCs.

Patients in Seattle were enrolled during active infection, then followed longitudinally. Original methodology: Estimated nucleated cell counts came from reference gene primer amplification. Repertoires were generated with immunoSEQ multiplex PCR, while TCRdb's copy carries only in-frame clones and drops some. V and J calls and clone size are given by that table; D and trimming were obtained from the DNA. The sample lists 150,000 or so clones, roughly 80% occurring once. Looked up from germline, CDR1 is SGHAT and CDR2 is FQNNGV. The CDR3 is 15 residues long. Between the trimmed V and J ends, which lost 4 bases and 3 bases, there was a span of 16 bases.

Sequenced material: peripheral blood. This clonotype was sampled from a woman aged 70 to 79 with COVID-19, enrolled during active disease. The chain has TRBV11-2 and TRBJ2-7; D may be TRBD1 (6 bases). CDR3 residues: CASSSGLTGNYEQYF. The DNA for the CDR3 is TGTGCCAGCAGCTCAGGCCTGACAGGAAACTACGAGCAGTACTTC.